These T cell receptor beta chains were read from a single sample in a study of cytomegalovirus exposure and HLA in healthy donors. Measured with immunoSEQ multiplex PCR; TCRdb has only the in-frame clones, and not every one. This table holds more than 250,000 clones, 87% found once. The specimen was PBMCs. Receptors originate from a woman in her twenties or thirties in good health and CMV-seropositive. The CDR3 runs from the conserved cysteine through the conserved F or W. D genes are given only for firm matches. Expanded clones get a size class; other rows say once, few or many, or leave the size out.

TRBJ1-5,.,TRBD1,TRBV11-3,TGTGCCAGCAGCTCAGAGGTTTCGGACAGGGTAACCCAGCCCCAGCATTTT,CASSSEVSDRVTQPQHF
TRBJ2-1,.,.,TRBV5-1,TGCGCCAGCAGCTCTGGGCCTGAGCAGTTCTTC,CASSSGPEQFF
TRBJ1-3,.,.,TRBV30,TGTGCCTGGGGTGGAGGGCTGAGCTCTGGAAACACCATATATTTT,CAWGGGLSSGNTIYF
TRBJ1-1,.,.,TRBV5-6,TGTGCCAGCAGCTTCGGGGTCACTGAAGCTTTCTTT,CASSFGVTEAFF
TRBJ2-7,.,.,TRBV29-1,TGCAGCGTTGAGGCAGGGAGCTACGAGCAGTACTTC,CSVEAGSYEQYF
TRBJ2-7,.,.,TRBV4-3,TGCGCCAGCAGCCCTAATCAGGGTACCGAGCAGTACTTC,CASSPNQGTEQYF
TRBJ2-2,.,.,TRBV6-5,TGTGCCAGCAGTTTAGGCAGATCCTTTAACACCGGGGAGCTGTTTTTT,CASSLGRSFNTGELFF
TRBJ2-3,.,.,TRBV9,TGTGCCAGCAGCATTCGTCCCCCGACGGGACCACGGTATTTT,CASSIRPPTGPRYF
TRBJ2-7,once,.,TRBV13,TGTGCCAGCAGCTCAGCTCCCCGGGGCTTTGCTGTCTTC,CASSSAPRGFAVF
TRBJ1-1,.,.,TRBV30,TGTGCCTGGACCCGACCCGGGACCTGGAACACTGAAGCTTTCTTT,CAWTRPGTWNTEAFF
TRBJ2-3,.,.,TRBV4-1,TGCGCCAGCAGCCAAGATGGGGGAGATACGCAGTATTTT,CASSQDGGDTQYF
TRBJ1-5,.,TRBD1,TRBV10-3,TGTGCCACCTCGGACAGGGGGCCCAGTCAGCCCCAGCATTTT,CATSDRGPSQPQHF
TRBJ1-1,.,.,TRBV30,TGTGCCTGGAGTCCGGGAGGCACTGAAGCTTTCTTT,CAWSPGGTEAFF
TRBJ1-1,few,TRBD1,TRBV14,TGTGCCAGCAGCCAAGCCGGACAGGGGAACACTGAAGCTTTCTTT,CASSQAGQGNTEAFF
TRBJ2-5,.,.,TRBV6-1,TGTGCCAGCAGCTTGAAGAGGGAGACCCAGTACTTC,CASSLKRETQYF
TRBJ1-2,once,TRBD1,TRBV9,TGTGCCAGCAGCGTGGGAGGGGGCGACTATGGCTACACCTTC,CASSVGGGDYGYTF
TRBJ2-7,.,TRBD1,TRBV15,TGTGCCACCAGCAAGGGACAGGGTCCCAGGCAGCAGTACTTC,CATSKGQGPRQQYF
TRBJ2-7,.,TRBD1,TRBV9,TGTGCCAGCAGCGAAACAGGGGGGAACGACGAGCAGTACTTC,CASSETGGNDEQYF
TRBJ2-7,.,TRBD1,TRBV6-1,TGTGCCAGCAGTGATTATACAGGGGCCTACGAGCAGTACTTC,CASSDYTGAYEQYF
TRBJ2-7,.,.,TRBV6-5,TGTGCCAGCAGATCACAGGGTACCGGCTCCTACGAGCAGTACTTC,CASRSQGTGSYEQYF
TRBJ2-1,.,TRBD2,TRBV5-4,TGTGCCAGCAGCTTGGGCGGTAGCGGGGCTTACAATGAGCAGTTCTTC,CASSLGGSGAYNEQFF
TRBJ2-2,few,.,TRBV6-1,TGTGCCAGCAGTGGGTCGGCAGGGGACACCGGGGAGCTGTTTTTT,CASSGSAGDTGELFF
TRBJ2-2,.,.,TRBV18,TGTGCCAGCCCCAGAGGAGGACAATCGGACACCGGGGAGCTGTTTTTT,CASPRGGQSDTGELFF
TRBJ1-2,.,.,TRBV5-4,TGTGCCAGCAGCTTGGATGAGGAAGGCTACACCTTC,CASSLDEEGYTF
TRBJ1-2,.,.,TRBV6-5,TGTGCCAGCAGTGACTCGGACAGAGCATCCTATGGCTACACCTTC,CASSDSDRASYGYTF
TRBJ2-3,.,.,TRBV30,TGTGCCTGGAGTGGCACAGATACGCAGTATTTT,CAWSGTDTQYF
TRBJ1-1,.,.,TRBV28,TGTGCCAGTTATACTTGGCAGGGACTGTATGACACTGAAGCTTTCTTT,CASYTWQGLYDTEAFF
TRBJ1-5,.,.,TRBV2,TGTGCCAGCAGTGAAACGCAGCGCCAGCATTTT,CASSETQRQHF
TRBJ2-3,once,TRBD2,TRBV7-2,TGTGCCAGCAGCCCGCGGGGGGGCCTTTCAGATACGCAGTATTTT,CASSPRGGLSDTQYF
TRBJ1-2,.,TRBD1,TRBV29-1,TGCAGCGTTGTCCGGGACAGGGAATTTTCCTTC,CSVVRDREFSF
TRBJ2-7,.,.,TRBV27,TGTGCCAGCAGTTTAGGGGAGCGGAACGAGCAGTACTTC,CASSLGERNEQYF
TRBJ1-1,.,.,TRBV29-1,TGCAGCGTTGGGGGCACTGAAGCTTTCTTT,CSVGGTEAFF
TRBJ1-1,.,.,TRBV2,TGTGCCAGCAGTGACCCCGGGGTTGTGAACACTGAAGCTTTCTTT,CASSDPGVVNTEAFF
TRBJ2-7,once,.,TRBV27,TGTGCCACCCCCGCCGAACGGGTAGTGCGCGAGCAGTACTTC,CATPAERVVREQYF
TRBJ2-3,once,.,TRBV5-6,TGTGCCAGCAGCTCCGTGGATACGCAGTATTTT,CASSSVDTQYF
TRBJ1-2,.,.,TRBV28,TGTGCCAGCAGTTTACCACCGGGGGCCGGGGGCTACACCTTC,CASSLPPGAGGYTF
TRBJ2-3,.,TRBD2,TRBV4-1,TGCGCCAGCACCGGGGGAGCGGGGGGCGAAGATACGCAGTATTTT,CASTGGAGGEDTQYF
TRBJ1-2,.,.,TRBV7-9,TGTGCCAGCAGCGCAAGCAATAACTATGGCTACACCTTC,CASSASNNYGYTF
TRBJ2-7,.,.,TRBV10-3,TGTGCCATCAGGCCGGACCGGACGGCTGCGGGGGAGCAGTACTTC,CAIRPDRTAAGEQYF
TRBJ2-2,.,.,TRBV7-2,TGTGCCAGCAGCAAAATCGGGCCCGGGGAGCTGTTTTTT,CASSKIGPGELFF
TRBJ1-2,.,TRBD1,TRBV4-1,TGCGCCAGCAGCCCACCGGGACAGAACTATGGCTACACCTTC,CASSPPGQNYGYTF
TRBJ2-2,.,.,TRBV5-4,TGTGCCAGCAGCCCTCCCCGGGGAGGAACGAACACCGGGGAGCTGTTTTTT,CASSPPRGGTNTGELFF
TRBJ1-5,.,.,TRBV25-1,TGTGCCAGCAGTGTTCGGGGCAATCAGCCCCAGCATTTT,CASSVRGNQPQHF
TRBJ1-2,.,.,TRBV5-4,TGTGCCAGCAGCTTGGGCAGGGCCACTAACTATGGCTACACCTTC,CASSLGRATNYGYTF
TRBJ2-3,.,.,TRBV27,TGTGCCAGCAGTTTATCGCCGGGCACAGATACGCAGTATTTT,CASSLSPGTDTQYF
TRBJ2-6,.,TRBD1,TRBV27,TGTGCCAGCACCTTCCTTGGGACAGGGCTATCTGGGGCCAACGTCCTGACTTTC,CASTFLGTGLSGANVLTF
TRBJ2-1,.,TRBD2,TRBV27,TGTGCCAGCAGTTTAATTCTCGGGGGGGGCTCCTACAATGAGCAGTTCTTC,CASSLILGGGSYNEQFF
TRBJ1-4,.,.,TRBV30,TGTGCCTGGAGTGTACTGGGCCAAAATGAAAAACTGTTTTTT,CAWSVLGQNEKLFF
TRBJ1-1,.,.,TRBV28,TGTGCCAGCAGTTGGCCGGGGGCCACTGAAGCTTTCTTT,CASSWPGATEAFF
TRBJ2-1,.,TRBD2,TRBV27,TGTGCCAGCACCCCCCGGACTAGTCTGAGCAATGAGCAGTTCTTC,CASTPRTSLSNEQFF
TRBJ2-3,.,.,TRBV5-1,TGCGCCAGCAGCTTGAGCACAGATACGCAGTATTTT,CASSLSTDTQYF
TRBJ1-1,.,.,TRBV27,TGTGCCAGCAGTTCCTACGGGGGTAGTACTGAAGCTTTCTTT,CASSSYGGSTEAFF